This TCR beta chain was sequenced for a study of shared clonotypes between healthy human individuals. Study-wide background: Three plates each covered CD4 naive and memory; CD8 naive two, CD8 memory one.

J lost 5 bases, V lost 2 bases, and 5 bases had no gene match. This CDR3 is 15 amino acids long. Germline lookup yields CDR1 SGHRS and CDR2 YFSETQ. Researchers partitioned CD4+ cells into CD45RA+ naive and CD45RA-negative memory subsets. A word on this clone: Its antigen is undetermined.

Original processing notes: For the immunoSEQ data, sequences were junction-only without quality scores, so filtering differed. Generated by immunoSEQ multiplex PCR, the TCRdb table keeps only in-frame clones and is missing some. V and J calls and clone size are copied from that table; D and trimming were computed from the DNA. The sample holds 2 million to 2.5 million clones, roughly 93% seen once. Findings and limits, study-wide: Researchers found naive subsets generally carried larger estimated richness than memory subsets.

The rearrangement uses TRBV5-1 and TRBJ2-1; 9 bases are a match to TRBD2. The sequenced material came from naive CD4+ T cells from PBMCs. The subset is: CD45RA+ positively selected. This TCR was sampled from a man aged 18 to 30 in good health. Some clones in this sample may be carry-over from other donors' samples. In DNA, the CDR3 is TGCGCCAGCAGCTTACTAGTAGCGGGGGACAATGAGCAGTTCTTC. Protein: CASSLLVAGDNEQFF.